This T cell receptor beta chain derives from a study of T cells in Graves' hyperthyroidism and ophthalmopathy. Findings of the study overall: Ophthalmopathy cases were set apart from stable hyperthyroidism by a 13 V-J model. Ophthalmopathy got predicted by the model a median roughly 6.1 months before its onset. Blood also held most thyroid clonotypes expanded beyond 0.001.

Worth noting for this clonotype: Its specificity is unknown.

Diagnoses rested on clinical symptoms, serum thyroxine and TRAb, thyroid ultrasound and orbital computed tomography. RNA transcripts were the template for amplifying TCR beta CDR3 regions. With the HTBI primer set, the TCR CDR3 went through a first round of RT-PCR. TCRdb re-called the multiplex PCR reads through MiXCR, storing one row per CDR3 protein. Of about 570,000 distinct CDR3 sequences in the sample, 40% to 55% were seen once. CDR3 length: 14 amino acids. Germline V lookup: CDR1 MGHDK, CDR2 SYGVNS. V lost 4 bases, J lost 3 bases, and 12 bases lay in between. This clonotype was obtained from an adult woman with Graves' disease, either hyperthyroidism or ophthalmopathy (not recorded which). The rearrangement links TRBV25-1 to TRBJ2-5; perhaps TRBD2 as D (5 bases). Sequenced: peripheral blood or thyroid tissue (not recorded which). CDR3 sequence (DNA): TGTGCCAGCAGTGCTAGAGGAGGAGAAGAGACCCAGTACTTC. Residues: CASSARGGEETQYF.